This T cell receptor (beta chain) was sequenced during a study of shared clonotypes between healthy human individuals. Study-wide results and caveats: Across a handful of donors, naive CD4 shared 5% to 6.5%, naive CD8 3% to 3.5%, memory CD4 less than 2.5%, memory CD8 0.4% to 0.5%.

The V and J ends lost 6 bases and 5 bases, in that order; junction bases with no gene match: 13. The CDR3 is 15 amino acids. CDR1 is SQVTM and CDR2 is ANQGSEA in the germline V gene. Note on this clone: What it recognizes is unknown.

Clones were sequenced by immunoSEQ multiplex PCR, and TCRdb holds only the in-frame ones, with some missing. The sample lists roughly 2.2 million clones; over 90% were seen once. The TCR originated in a man between 18 and 29 years old in good health. Some clones in this sample may be carry-over from other donors' samples. The source material was naive CD4+ T cells from PBMCs. Subset defined: CD45RA+ positively selected. V and J are TRBV29-1 and TRBJ2-5; 9 nucleotides line up with TRBD1. In nucleotides, the CDR3 is TGCAGCGTGTTTCCTACAGGGGGCGTGGGGGAGACCCAGTACTTC. Its protein product is CSVFPTGGVGETQYF.